These T cell receptor beta chains were read from a single sample in a study of blood T cell repertoires in COVID-19. Sequenced by immunoSEQ multiplex PCR; TCRdb stores in-frame clones only, minus some. The table includes a few hundred thousand clones, around 88% detected once. Sequences were obtained from peripheral blood. The receptors derive from a woman in her forties or fifties with acute or convalescent COVID-19. Both conserved end residues are trimmed from each CDR3. Only part of the rows carry a size: once, few, many, or a class if the clone is expanded.

V	size	J	CDR3
TRBV9	NA	TRBJ1-1	ASSVDQGALNTEAF
TRBV24-1	NA	TRBJ2-3	ATSDLSGGRTDTQY
TRBV9	NA	TRBJ1-6	ASSVDPGSDNSPLH
TRBV6-2/TRBV6-3	NA	TRBJ2-7	ASSSLWEGRYEQY
TRBV29-1	NA	TRBJ1-4	SVEDRGATNEKLF
TRBV6-5	once	TRBJ2-1	ASKWLPYNEQF
TRBV5-4	NA	TRBJ1-4	ASSLGGGRSEKLF
TRBV7-9	NA	TRBJ1-2	ASSPGQYGYT
TRBV7-9	NA	TRBJ1-6	ASSLGLRVRADSPLH
TRBV2	NA	TRBJ1-2	ASRTGTVYGYT
TRBV11-2	NA	TRBJ2-1	ASSYLAGFNNEQF
TRBV10-2	once	TRBJ1-3	ASSESRALGTGNTIY
TRBV9	NA	TRBJ2-1	ASSVYTGFEQF
TRBV19	NA	TRBJ2-5	ASSALTGGIETQY
TRBV5-1	NA	TRBJ1-2	ASSLQGADGYT
TRBV19	NA	TRBJ1-1	ASSPGRGITGAF
TRBV4-3	NA	TRBJ2-3	ASSQEAGVGADTQY
TRBV4-1	NA	TRBJ1-1	ASSPTPPRQGNTEAF
TRBV7-8	NA	TRBJ1-1	ASSRQEGTEAF
TRBV6-5	NA	TRBJ2-5	ASSSWSAYQETQY
TRBV7-2	NA	TRBJ1-2	ASSLINNANYGYT
TRBV6-4	NA	TRBJ2-2	ASSDWTGTGGELF
TRBV7-8	NA	TRBJ2-2	ASSYRESYREPTGELF
TRBV9	NA	TRBJ2-1	ASSALAVTYNEQF
TRBV12-3/TRBV12-4	NA	TRBJ1-2	ASSLGTYGYT
TRBV20-1	once	TRBJ1-1	SASSDSRGYGEAF